The 18 T cell receptor beta chains below were found in one sample sequenced in a study of shared clonotypes between healthy human individuals. The repertoire was sequenced with immunoSEQ multiplex PCR; TCRdb's copy has only in-frame clones and lacks some. The sample has about 490,000 clones, about 82% seen once. The sample taken for sequencing was PBMCs. The receptor set was obtained from a middle-aged woman in good health. Some clones in this sample may be carry-over from other donors' samples.

This clone was observed a handful of times. The genes are TRBV10-1 and TRBJ1-5; possibly TRBD1 for D (6 bases). The CDR3 sequence is 16 residues long. Trimming took off 0 bases at V and 4 bases at J, with 13 bases between the two ends. CDR1 is WNHNN and CDR2 is SYGVQD in the germline V gene (reference sequence). The DNA for the CDR3 is TGCGCCAGCAGTGAGTCGTCGGTACAGGGAAATCAGCCCCAGCATTTT. Its protein is CASSESSVQGNQPQHF.

The chain joins TRBV4-1 to TRBJ2-3, with TRBD1 identical over 8 bases. This CDR3 is built from 12 residues. CDR1 and CDR2 from the germline V gene are MGHRA and YSYEKL. V dropped 4 bases and J dropped 12; count of bases not matched to a gene: 6. This CDR3 reads CASSLARGQQYF. The DNA of the CDR3 is TGCGCCAGCAGCCTAGCCAGGGGGCAACAGTATTTT.

The J gene is TRBJ1-1, the V gene TRBV6-1; perhaps TRBD1 as D (5 bases). Trimming took 6 bases from V and 0 from J, leaving 14 bases between them. The germline V gene encodes CDR1 MNHNS and CDR2 SASEGT. This CDR3 spans 15 amino acids. The CDR3 spells CASSGGTELNTEAFF. CDR3 nucleotide sequence: TGTGCCAGCAGCGGCGGGACGGAGCTGAACACTGAAGCTTTCTTT.

The chain joins TRBV7-2 to TRBJ2-7; no definite D call. Trimming removed 5 bases from V and 9 bases from J, with 20 bases in between. Per the germline V gene, CDR1 is SGHTA and CDR2 is FQGNSA. The CDR3 runs to 14 residues. The CDR3 DNA reads as TGTGCCAGCAGCCCCCGTCTGAGTTCGACCGGGCAGTACTTC. Protein: CASSPRLSSTGQYF. The entire variable domain, with the rest obtained from reference TRBV7-2 and TRBJ2-7, is as follows: GAGVSQSPSNKVTEKGKDVELRCDPISGHTALYWYRQSLGQGLEFLIYFQGNSAPDKSGLPSDRFSAERTGGSVSTLTIQRTQQEDSAVYLCASSPRLSSTGQYFGPGTRLTVT.

CDR3 sequence reads: CSVVWARGADTQYF. The CDR3 nucleotides read TGCAGCGTTGTCTGGGCGAGAGGCGCAGATACGCAGTATTTT. The chain couples TRBV29-1 to TRBJ2-3; D is undetermined. The CDR3 has 14 amino acids. V gave up 4 bases and J gave up 4 bases, with 15 bases separating them. CDR1 is SQVTM, CDR2 ANQGSEA, per germline.

The V gene is TRBV27, the J gene TRBJ2-1; 9 bases align to TRBD2. Germline loops: CDR1 MNHEY, CDR2 SMNVEV (reference sequence). CDR3 length: 16 amino acids. The ends lost 5 bases at V and 5 bases at J; junction bases unmatched: 10. The CDR3: CASSHFGTSFDNEQFF. CDR3 bases: TGTGCCAGCAGTCACTTCGGGACTAGCTTTGACAATGAGCAGTTCTTC.

The V call is TRBV11-2, the J call TRBJ2-1; 7 nucleotides line up with TRBD2. The CDR3 runs to 15 residues. The germline V gene encodes CDR1 SGHAT and CDR2 FQNNGV. With V trimmed by 3 bases and J by 5 bases, 7 bases remained unmatched. CDR3 residues: CASSFSRAGNNEQFF. The CDR3 DNA sequence: TGTGCCAGCAGCTTTTCCCGAGCGGGAAACAATGAGCAGTTCTTC.

This rearrangement joins TRBV28 to TRBJ2-2; TRBD1 matches at 9 bases. Trimming at V came to 8 bases and at J to 4 bases, leaving 11 bases not matched to a gene. This CDR3 spans 16 amino acids. Germline CDR1 MDHEN, CDR2 SYDVKM. CDR3 bases: TGTGCCAGCTCAAAACTAGGGACAGGGAGCACCGGGGAGCTGTTTTTT. Its translation: CASSKLGTGSTGELFF.

The chain joins TRBV7-2 to TRBJ1-1; tentatively, D is TRBD1 (5 bases). Germline V CDR1 and CDR2: SGHTA, FQGNSA. This CDR3 has 13 residues. Trimming left V 4 bases short and J 3 bases short, with 9 bases between. The CDR3 nucleotides are TGTGCCAGCAGCTGGACAACTTACACTGAAGCTTTCTTT. Its protein product is CASSWTTYTEAFF.

The rearrangement uses TRBV11-1 and TRBJ2-5; the D gene is possibly TRBD2 (6 bases). V lost 5 bases to trimming and J lost 4 bases, with 14 bases between them. This CDR3 comprises 14 residues. Germline V gene sequence: CDR1 SGHAT, CDR2 FQDESV (reference sequence). DNA of the CDR3: TGTGCCAGCAGCCGACGGAGGGACGGAGAGACCCAGTACTTC. Encoded protein: CASSRRRDGETQYF.

This clone was seen more than once but under ten times. This sequence joins TRBV4-2 and TRBJ2-3; possibly TRBD2 for D (5 bases). Germline V gene lookup returns CDR1 LGHNA and CDR2 YNFKEQ. CDR3 length: 17 residues. The V and J ends lost 0 bases and 0 bases respectively, with 13 bases between them. CDR3: CASSQDRASPSTDTQYF. The CDR3, as DNA: TGTGCCAGCAGCCAAGATCGAGCTAGCCCGAGCACAGATACGCAGTATTTT.

The CDR3 DNA reads TGTGCCAGCAGCTTAGTGGCGGACAGGGTACATGGCTACACCTTC. It yields the protein CASSLVADRVHGYTF. This chain links TRBV7-2 with TRBJ1-2; 8 bases are a match to TRBD1. The V segment lost 1 base and the J segment 6 bases; nucleotides outside the gene matches: 7. The CDR3 covers 15 residues. Germline V gives CDR1 SGHTA, CDR2 FQGNSA. The variable domain in full, completed from reference TRBV7-2 and TRBJ1-2, reads GAGVSQSPSNKVTEKGKDVELRCDPISGHTALYWYRQSLGQGLEFLIYFQGNSAPDKSGLPSDRFSAERTGGSVSTLTIQRTQQEDSAVYLCASSLVADRVHGYTFGSGTRLTVV.

The CDR3 DNA reads as TGCGCCAGCAGGACAATGACGGACACTGAAGCTTTCTTT. Its protein product is CASRTMTDTEAFF. The rearrangement links TRBV5-1 to TRBJ1-1; D is unclear. V dropped 5 bases and J dropped 3 bases, with 11 bases sitting between them. This CDR3 has 13 residues. Germline CDR1 reads SGHRS; CDR2 reads YFSETQ.

V gene TRBV7-9 combines with J gene TRBJ2-7; D may be TRBD1 (6 bases). The V gene's germline CDR1 is SEHNR and CDR2 FQNEAQ (reference sequence). This CDR3 region has 16 residues. V lost 7 bases and J lost 3, with 22 bases in between. The CDR3 region is CASTNENRVRNYEQYF. The CDR3, as DNA: TGTGCCAGCACCAACGAAAACAGGGTAAGAAACTACGAGCAGTACTTC. The whole variable domain, filled in from reference TRBV7-9 and TRBJ2-7, reads DTGVSQNPRHKITKRGQNVTFRCDPISEHNRLYWYRQTLGQGPEFLTYFQNEAQLEKSRLLSDRFSAERPKGSFSTLEIQRTEQGDSAMYLCASTNENRVRNYEQYFGPGTRLTVT.

The sample holds a few counts of this clone. This chain joins TRBV5-5 and TRBJ2-7; the match to TRBD2 covers 8 bases. Germline CDR1 reads SGHKS; CDR2 reads YYEKEE (reference sequence). The CDR3 has 17 residues. J lost 1 base, V lost 4 bases, and 13 bases had no gene match. The CDR3 DNA sequence: TGTGCCAGCAGCCATTACACTAGCGGATCCTTTTCCTACGAGCAGTACTTC. Amino acid sequence: CASSHYTSGSFSYEQYF.

In the case of this clone: The sample carries other DNA sequences with the same CDR3. This rearrangement joins TRBV5-1 to TRBJ1-5; 7 bases align to TRBD1. After removal of 0 bases from V and 4 bases from J, the junction contained 1 base not matched to a gene. From germline, CDR1 is SGHRS and CDR2 YFSETQ. This CDR3 has 14 amino acids. The CDR3 protein is CASSLAGGNQPQHF. CDR3 in DNA: TGCGCCAGCAGCTTGGCAGGGGGAAATCAGCCCCAGCATTTT.

The V and J genes are TRBV29-1 and TRBJ2-7, with 16 nucleotides matching TRBD2. This CDR3 has 15 amino acids. Per the germline V gene, CDR1 is SQVTM and CDR2 is ANQGSEA. J was trimmed by 6 bases and V by 4 bases; bases with no gene match: 6. In DNA form, the CDR3 reads TGCAGCGTTGTCCCGGGACTAGCGGGAGGGAGCGAGCAGTACTTC. Protein sequence: CSVVPGLAGGSEQYF.

This clone showed up just a few times. This sequence joins TRBV7-3 and TRBJ2-7, with D perhaps assigned TRBD1 or TRBD2 (6 bases each). Germline CDR1 and CDR2: SGHTA and FQGTGA. CDR3 length equals 12 residues. Trimming removed 5 bases at V and 6 bases at J, with 11 bases between. DNA for the CDR3: TGTGCCAGCAGCCACGGGGGCGGCGAGCAGTACTTC. Its translation is CASSHGGGEQYF.